The source of this T cell receptor (beta chain) is a study of blood T cell repertoires in COVID-19. Study-wide context: Spain, Italy and the United States supplied samples that represented acute and convalescent COVID-19. Sources were T cells, B-cell-depleted T cells, or PBMCs; the material itself was cDNA or gDNA.

Trimming took 3 bases from V and 10 from J; bases not matched to a gene: 8. This CDR3 spans 15 amino acids. Germline CDR1 is SQVTM and CDR2 is ANQGSEA. Original handling: Amplified reference gene primers provided the basis for estimating nucleated cell counts. Clones were read by immunoSEQ multiplex PCR, and TCRdb kept only the in-frame ones, dropping some. Clonal size and the V and J genes are those of that table, whereas D and trimming came from the DNA. The top ten hold around 6.9% of the sample, which has about 100,000 clones, roughly 86% seen once. Sequencing was done on a sample of peripheral blood. This chain links TRBV29-1 with TRBJ2-1; TRBD2 matches 14 bases. This receptor was taken from a woman aged 55-69 years with acute or convalescent COVID-19. This CDR3 is CSVDGTSGRGGEQFF. Written as DNA, the CDR3 is TGCAGCGTTGATGGGACTAGCGGGAGAGGTGGGGAGCAGTTCTTC.